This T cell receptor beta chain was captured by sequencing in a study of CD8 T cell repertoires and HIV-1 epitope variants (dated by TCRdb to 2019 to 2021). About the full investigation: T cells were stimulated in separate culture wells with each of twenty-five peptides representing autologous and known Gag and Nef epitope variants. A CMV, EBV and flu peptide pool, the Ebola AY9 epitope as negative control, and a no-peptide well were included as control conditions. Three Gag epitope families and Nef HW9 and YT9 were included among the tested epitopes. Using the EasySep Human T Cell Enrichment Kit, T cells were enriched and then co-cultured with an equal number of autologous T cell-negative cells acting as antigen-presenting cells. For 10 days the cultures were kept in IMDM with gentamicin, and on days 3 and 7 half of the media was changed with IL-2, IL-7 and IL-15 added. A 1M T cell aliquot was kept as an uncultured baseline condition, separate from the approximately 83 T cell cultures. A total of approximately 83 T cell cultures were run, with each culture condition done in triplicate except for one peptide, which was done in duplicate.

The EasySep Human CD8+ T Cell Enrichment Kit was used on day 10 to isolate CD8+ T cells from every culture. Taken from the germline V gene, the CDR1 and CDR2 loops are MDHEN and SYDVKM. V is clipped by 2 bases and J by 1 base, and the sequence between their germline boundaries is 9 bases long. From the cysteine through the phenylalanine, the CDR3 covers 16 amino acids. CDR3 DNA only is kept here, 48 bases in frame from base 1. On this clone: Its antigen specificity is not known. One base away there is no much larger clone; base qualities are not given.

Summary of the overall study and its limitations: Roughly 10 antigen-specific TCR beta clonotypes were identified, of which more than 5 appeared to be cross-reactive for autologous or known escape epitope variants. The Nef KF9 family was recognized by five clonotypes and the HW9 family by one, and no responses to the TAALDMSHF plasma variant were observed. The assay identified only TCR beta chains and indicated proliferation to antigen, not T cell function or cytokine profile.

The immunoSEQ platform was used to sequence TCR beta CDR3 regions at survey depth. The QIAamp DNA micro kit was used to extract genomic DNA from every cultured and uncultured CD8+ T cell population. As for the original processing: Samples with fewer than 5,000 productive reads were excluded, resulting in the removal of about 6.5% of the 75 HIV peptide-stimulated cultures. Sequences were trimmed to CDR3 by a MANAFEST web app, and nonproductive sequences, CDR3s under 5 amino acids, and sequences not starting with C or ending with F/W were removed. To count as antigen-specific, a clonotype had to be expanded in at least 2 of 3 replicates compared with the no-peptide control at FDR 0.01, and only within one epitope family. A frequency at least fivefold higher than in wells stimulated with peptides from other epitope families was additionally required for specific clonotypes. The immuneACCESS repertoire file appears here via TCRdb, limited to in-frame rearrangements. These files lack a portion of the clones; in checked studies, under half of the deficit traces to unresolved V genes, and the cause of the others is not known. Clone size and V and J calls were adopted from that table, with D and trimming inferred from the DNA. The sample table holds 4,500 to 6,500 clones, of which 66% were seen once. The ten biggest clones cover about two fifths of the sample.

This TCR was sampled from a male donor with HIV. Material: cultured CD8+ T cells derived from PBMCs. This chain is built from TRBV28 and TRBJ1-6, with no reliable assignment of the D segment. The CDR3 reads CASSLEGPSYNSPLHF. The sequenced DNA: TGTGCCAGCAGTTTAGAGGGTCCATCCTATAATTCACCCCTCCACTTT. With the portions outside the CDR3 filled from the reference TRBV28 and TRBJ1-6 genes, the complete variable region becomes DVKVTQSSRYLVKRTGEKVFLECVQDMDHENMFWYRQDPGLGLRLIYFSYDVKMKEKGDIPEGYSVSREKKERFSLILESASTNQTSMYLCASSLEGPSYNSPLHFGNGTRLTVT.